This T cell receptor (beta chain) is drawn from a study of early T cells in non-severe SARS-CoV-2 infection. In TCRdb, the 5' RACE reads were re-called with MiXCR into one record per CDR3 protein. Here the sample spans tens of thousands of distinct CDR3 sequences, around 12% being singletons. The sample comprised whole blood. This clonotype originated in an adult who was a healthcare worker with PCR-confirmed SARS-CoV-2 infection or an uninfected control (not recorded which).

DNA for the CDR3: TGTGCCTGGATACCTGGAAACACCATATATTTT. Its protein product is CAWIPGNTIYF. The V and J genes are TRBV30 and TRBJ1-3; D gene ambiguous. V was pared by 4 bases and J by 2 bases, with 3 bases between. Germline CDR1 GTSNPN, CDR2 SVGIG (reference sequence). The CDR3 covers 11 residues.